The entry below describes one T cell receptor beta chain. The antigen remains unidentified. The use of a sample-barcoded 5' primer and a J-beta primer mix characterized a second PCR of about 7 to 12 cycles. In TCRdb, the 5' RACE reads were re-called with MiXCR into one record per CDR3 protein. The sample yields under 2,000,000 distinct CDR3 sequences, around 50% seen once. The data stem from a study of blood T cells in healthy people across ages. The CDR3 totals 13 residues. Looked up from germline, CDR1 is MGHRA and CDR2 is YSYEKL. V was pared by 1 base and J by 7 bases, with 7 bases between. Drawing of peripheral blood yielded about 10 milliliters from each donor. Study-level findings and limits: More naive CD4+ cells and higher diversity marked long-lived donors relative to aged donors.

The gene calls are TRBV4-1 and TRBJ1-4; D gene uncertain. The sample taken for sequencing was blood. This TCR was recovered from a woman in her 40s in good health. The DNA for the CDR3 is TGCGCCAGCAGCCAAGGAATCGTTGAAAAACTGTTTTTT. Amino acid sequence: CASSQGIVEKLFF.